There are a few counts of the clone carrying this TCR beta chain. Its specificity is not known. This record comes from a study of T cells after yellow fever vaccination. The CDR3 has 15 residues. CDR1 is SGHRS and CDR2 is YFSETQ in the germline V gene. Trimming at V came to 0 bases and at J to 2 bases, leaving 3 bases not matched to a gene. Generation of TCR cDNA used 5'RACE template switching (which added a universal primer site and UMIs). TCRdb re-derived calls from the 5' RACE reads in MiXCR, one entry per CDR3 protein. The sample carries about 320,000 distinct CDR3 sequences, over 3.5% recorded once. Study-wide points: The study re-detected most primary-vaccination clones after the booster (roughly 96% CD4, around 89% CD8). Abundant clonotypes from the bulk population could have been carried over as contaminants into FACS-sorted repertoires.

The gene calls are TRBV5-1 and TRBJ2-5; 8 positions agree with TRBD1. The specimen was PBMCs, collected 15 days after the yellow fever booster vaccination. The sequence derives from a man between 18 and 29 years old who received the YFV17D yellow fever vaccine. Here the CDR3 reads CASSLDRGLQETQYF. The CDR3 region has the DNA TGCGCCAGCAGCTTGGACAGGGGGTTGCAAGAGACCCAGTACTTC.